This TCR beta chain was obtained from a study of T-cell reconstitution after alpha-beta-depleted transplantation in children. V lost 0 bases to trimming and J lost 3 bases, with 11 bases between them. Germline loops: CDR1 LGHNA, CDR2 YNFKEQ. There are 16 residues in the CDR3. This clonotype was picked up many times. Its target is unknown. The authors prepared the TCRbeta library with unique molecular identifiers. TCRdb redid the calling of the PCR reads with MiXCR, one entry per CDR3 protein. The profile shows approximately 4,300 distinct CDR3 sequences, 9.5% to 15% of them singletons. Overall study findings and caveats: T-cell counts and diversity were attributed mostly to newly produced T cells one year after transplant.

The TCR was taken from a male patient between 2 and 15 years old who had a stem cell transplant for acute lymphoblastic leukemia, so the T cells may come from the graft donor. The genes are TRBV4-2 and TRBJ1-4; D may be TRBD1 (5 bases). Specimen: PBMCs, mostly from graft donor cells, collected 60 days after TCRalphabeta/CD19-depleted stem cell transplant. Written as DNA, the CDR3 is TGTGCCAGCAGCCAAGACGGTGGGGCACCTAATGAAAAACTGTTTTTT. Its protein product is CASSQDGGAPNEKLFF.